Sequencing of this TCR beta chain was carried out in a study of shared T cell receptors in the human thymus. Generated by immunoSEQ multiplex PCR, the TCRdb table keeps only in-frame clones and is missing some. In the table there are 700,000 or so clones, approximately 85% of which are singletons. The germline V gene has CDR1 SGHTA and CDR2 FQGNSA. V was trimmed by 4 bases and J by 3 bases, leaving 24 bases between them. The CDR3 totals 18 residues. The data were also submitted as part of a second study, on human thymus T cells.

The chain employs TRBV7-2 and TRBJ1-2; tentative D call: TRBD1 (6 bases). The specimen was thymocytes. This sequence originates from a girl less than two years old with a congenital heart defect. For the CDR3, the DNA is TGTGCCAGCAGCTCAGGCTTGTCGGGGGGGCAAACAGACTATGGCTACACCTTC. Encoded protein: CASSSGLSGGQTDYGYTF.